The clone carrying this TCR beta chain has at least ten counts. Its antigen is unknown. This record belongs to a study of cytotoxic CD8 clonotypes in ibrutinib-treated CLL. The ends lost 4 bases at V and 3 bases at J; junction bases unmatched: 8. This CDR3 region has 15 residues. General study results and limits: Public clonotypes, an uncommon group, contracted or remained stable on treatment.

Only in-frame clones appear in the TCRdb table, and some are missing; sequencing was by immunoSEQ multiplex PCR. There are 55,000 to 80,000 clones in the sample; roughly 57% occur only once, and roughly 14% lies in the top ten. The source material was PBMCs, sampled after 12 months of ibrutinib treatment. This chain joins TRBV6-7 and TRBJ2-7; the match to TRBD1 covers 8 bases. TRBV6-7 has ORF status, its function being uncertain. The receptor's source is a human donor with chronic lymphocytic leukemia. The CDR3 DNA sequence: TGTGCCAGCAGTTCCCTGCGACAGGGGTACTACGAGCAGTACTTC. This sequence encodes CASSSLRQGYYEQYF.